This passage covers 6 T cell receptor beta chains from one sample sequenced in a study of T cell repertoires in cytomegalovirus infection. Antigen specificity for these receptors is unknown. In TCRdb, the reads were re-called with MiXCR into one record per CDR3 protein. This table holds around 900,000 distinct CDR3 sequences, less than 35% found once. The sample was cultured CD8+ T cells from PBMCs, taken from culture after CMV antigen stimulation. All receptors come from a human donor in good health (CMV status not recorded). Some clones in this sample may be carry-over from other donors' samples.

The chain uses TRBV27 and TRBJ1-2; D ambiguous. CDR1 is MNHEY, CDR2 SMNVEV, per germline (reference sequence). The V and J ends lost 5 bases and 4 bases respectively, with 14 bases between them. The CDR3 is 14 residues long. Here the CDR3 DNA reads TGTGCCAGCAGTCCCCGGACGGTGGGCTATGGCTACACCTTC. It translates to CASSPRTVGYGYTF.

CDR3 in DNA: TGTGCCAGCAGTCAAACTCGGACAGGAAACACTGAAGCTTTCTTT. This codes for CASSQTRTGNTEAFF. The chain combines TRBV6-1 with TRBJ1-1; TRBD1 matches at 7 bases. With V trimmed by 5 bases and J by 2 bases, 8 bases remained unmatched. Germline V CDR1 and CDR2: MNHNS, SASEGT. The CDR3 has 15 amino acids.

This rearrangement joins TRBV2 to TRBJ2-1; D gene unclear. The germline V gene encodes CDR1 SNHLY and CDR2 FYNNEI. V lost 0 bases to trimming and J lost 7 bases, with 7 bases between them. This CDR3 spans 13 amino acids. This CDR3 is CASSEARGNEQFF. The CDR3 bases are TGTGCCAGCAGTGAAGCGCGAGGAAATGAGCAGTTCTTC.

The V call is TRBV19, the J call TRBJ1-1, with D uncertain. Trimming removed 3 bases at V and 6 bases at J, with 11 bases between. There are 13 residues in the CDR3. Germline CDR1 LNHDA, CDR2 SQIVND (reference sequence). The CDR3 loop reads CASSIAASSEAFF. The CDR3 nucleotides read TGTGCCAGTAGTATTGCAGCTAGCTCTGAAGCTTTCTTT.

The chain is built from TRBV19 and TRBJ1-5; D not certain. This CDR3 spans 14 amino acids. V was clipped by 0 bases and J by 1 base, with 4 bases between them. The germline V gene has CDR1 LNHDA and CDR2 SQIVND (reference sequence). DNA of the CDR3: TGTGCCAGTAGTATAGATCACAGCAATCAGCCCCAGCATTTT. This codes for CASSIDHSNQPQHF.

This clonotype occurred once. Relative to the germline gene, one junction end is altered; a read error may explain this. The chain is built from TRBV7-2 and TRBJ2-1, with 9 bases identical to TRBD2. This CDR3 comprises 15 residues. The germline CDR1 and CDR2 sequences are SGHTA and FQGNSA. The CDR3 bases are TGTGCCAGCAGCTTCGGGCGGGGGGGCCGAGGTGAGCAGTCCTTC. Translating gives CASSFGRGGRGEQSF.